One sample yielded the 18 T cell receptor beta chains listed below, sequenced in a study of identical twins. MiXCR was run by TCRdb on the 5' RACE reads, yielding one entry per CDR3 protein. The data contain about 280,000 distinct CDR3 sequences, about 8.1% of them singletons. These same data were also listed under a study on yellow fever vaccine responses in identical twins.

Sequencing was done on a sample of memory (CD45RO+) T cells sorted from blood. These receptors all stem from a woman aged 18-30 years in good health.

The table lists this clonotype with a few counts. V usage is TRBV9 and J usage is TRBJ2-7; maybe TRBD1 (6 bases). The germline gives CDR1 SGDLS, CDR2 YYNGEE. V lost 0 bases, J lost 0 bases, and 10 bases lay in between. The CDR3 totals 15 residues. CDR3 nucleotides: TGTGCCAGCAGCGTAGGACAGGCACCCTCCTACGAGCAGTACTTC. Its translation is CASSVGQAPSYEQYF. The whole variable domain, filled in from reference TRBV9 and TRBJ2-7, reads DSGVTQTPKHLITATGQRVTLRCSPRSGDLSVYWYQQSLDQGLQFLIQYYNGEERAKGNILERFSAQQFPDLHSELNLSSLELGDSALYFCASSVGQAPSYEQYFGPGTRLTVT.

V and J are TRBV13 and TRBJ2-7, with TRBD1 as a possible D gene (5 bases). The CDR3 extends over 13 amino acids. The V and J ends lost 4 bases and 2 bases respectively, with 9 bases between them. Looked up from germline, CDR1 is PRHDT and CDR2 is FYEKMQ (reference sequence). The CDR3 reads CASSSAGPYEQYV. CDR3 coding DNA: TGTGCCAGCAGCTCGGCAGGGCCCTACGAGCAGTACGTC.

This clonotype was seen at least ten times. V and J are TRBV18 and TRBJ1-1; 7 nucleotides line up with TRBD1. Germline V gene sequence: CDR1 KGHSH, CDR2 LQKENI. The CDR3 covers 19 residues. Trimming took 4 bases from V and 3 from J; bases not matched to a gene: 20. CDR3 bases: TGTGCCAGCTCACTGCCCCTTATTCTGAGGGGGCGAAAGGACACTGAAGCTTTCTTT. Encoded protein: CASSLPLILRGRKDTEAFF.

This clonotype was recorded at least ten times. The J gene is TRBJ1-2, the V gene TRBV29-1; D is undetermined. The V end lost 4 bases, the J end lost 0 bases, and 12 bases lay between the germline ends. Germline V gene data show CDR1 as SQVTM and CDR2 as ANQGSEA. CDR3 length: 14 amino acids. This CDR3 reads CSVADYPANYGYTF. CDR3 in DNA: TGCAGCGTTGCGGACTATCCAGCTAACTATGGCTACACCTTC.

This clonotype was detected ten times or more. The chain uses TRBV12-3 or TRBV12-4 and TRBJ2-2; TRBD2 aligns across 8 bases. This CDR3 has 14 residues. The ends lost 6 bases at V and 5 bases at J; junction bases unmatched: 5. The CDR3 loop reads CASRPRGGTGELFF. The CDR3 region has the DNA TGTGCCAGCAGACCCCGGGGGGGTACCGGGGAGCTGTTTTTT.

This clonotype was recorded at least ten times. The CDR3: CATSRGGGGGNEQFF. CDR3 bases: TGTGCCACCAGCAGAGGAGGGGGGGGCGGGAATGAGCAGTTCTTC. V gene TRBV15 combines with J gene TRBJ2-1, with D possibly matching TRBD2 (7 bases). From germline, CDR1 is LNHNV and CDR2 YYDKDF (reference sequence). The CDR3 length is 15 residues. Trimming removed 1 base from V and 7 bases from J, with 14 bases in between.

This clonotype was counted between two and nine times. The CDR3 region is CASSQPTGVGYTF. In nucleotides, the CDR3 is TGTGCCAGCAGCCAACCGACAGGGGTTGGCTACACCTTC. This chain connects TRBV3-1 to TRBJ1-2; TRBD1 aligns across 8 bases. Germline V gene data show CDR1 as LGHDT and CDR2 as YNNKEL (reference sequence). V was pared by 2 bases and J by 7 bases, with 3 bases of the junction left unmatched. The CDR3 covers 13 residues. Supplemented by reference TRBV3-1 and TRBJ1-2, the full variable domain reads DTAVSQTPKYLVTQMGNDKSIKCEQNLGHDTMYWYKQDSKKFLKIMFSYNNKELIINETVPNRFSPKSPDKAHLNLHINSLELGDSAVYFCASSQPTGVGYTFGSGTRLTVV.

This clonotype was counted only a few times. The CDR3 spells CASSPRAGVTDTQYF. CDR3 in DNA: TGTGCCAGCTCACCTCGAGCGGGAGTAACAGATACGCAGTATTTT. V gene TRBV18 combines with J gene TRBJ2-3; 8 positions agree with TRBD2. The junction had 5 bases not matched to a gene; V was cut back by 3 bases and J by 3 bases. The length of the CDR3 is 15 residues. The germline V gene encodes CDR1 KGHSH and CDR2 LQKENI.

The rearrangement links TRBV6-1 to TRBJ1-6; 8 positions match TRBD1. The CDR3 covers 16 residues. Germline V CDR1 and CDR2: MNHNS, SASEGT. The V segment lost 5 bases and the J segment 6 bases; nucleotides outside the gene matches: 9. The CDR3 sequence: CASSNDRGSGNSPLHF. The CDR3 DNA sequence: TGTGCCAGCAGTAATGACAGGGGTTCGGGTAATTCACCCCTCCACTTT.

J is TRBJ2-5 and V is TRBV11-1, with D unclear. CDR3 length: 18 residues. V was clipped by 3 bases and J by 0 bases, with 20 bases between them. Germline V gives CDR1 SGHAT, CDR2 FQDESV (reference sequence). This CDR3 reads CASSFSETWSLYQETQYF. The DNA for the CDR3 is TGTGCCAGCAGCTTCTCGGAAACGTGGAGCCTGTACCAAGAGACCCAGTACTTC.

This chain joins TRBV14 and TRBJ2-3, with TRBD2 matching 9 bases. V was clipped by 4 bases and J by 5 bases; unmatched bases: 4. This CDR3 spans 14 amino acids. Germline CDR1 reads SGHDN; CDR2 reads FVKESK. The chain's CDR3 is CASSPLAGEDTQYF. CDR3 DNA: TGTGCCAGCAGCCCATTAGCGGGAGAAGATACGCAGTATTTT.

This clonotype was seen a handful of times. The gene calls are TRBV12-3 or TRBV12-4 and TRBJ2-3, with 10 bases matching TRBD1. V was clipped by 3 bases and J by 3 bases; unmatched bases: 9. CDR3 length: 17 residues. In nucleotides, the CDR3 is TGTGCCAGCAGTTTGGCGCCGGGACAGGGGCCTACAGATACGCAGTATTTT. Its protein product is CASSLAPGQGPTDTQYF.

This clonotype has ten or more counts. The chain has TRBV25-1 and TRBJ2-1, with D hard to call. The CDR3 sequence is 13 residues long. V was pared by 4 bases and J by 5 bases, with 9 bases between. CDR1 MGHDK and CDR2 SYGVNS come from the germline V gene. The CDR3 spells CASSGWADNEQFF. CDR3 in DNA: TGTGCCAGCAGTGGTTGGGCTGACAATGAGCAGTTCTTC.

As DNA, the CDR3 is TGTGCCGCCGGACAGCCTTATAATGAAAAACTGTTTTTT. Protein product: CAAGQPYNEKLFF. The chain links TRBV15 to TRBJ1-4; D might be TRBD1 (6 bases). The CDR3 is made up of 13 amino acids. Looked up from germline, CDR1 is LNHNV and CDR2 is YYDKDF (reference sequence). Trimming shortened V by 11 bases and J by 4 bases, and 14 bases separated the two germline ends.

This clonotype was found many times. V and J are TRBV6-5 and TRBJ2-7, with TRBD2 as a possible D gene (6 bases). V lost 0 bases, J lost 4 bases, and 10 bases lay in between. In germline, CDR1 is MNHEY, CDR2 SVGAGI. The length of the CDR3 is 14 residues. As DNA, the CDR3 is TGTGCCAGCAGTTACTCGGGAGGAGTTTACGAGCAGTACGTC. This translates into CASSYSGGVYEQYV.

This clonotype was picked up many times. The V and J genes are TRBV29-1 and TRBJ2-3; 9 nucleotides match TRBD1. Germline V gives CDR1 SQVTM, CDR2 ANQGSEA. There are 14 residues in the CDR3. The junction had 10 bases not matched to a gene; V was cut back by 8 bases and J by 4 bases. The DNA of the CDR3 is TGCAGCACAAAGGTGGGACAGGGTGCAGATACGCAGTATTTT. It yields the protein CSTKVGQGADTQYF.

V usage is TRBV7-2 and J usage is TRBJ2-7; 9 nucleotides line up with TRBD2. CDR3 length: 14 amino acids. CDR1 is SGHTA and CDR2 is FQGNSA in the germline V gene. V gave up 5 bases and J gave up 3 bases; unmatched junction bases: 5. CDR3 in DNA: TGTGCCAGCAGCGAGATGACTAGCGGCTACGAGCAGTACTTC. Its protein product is CASSEMTSGYEQYF. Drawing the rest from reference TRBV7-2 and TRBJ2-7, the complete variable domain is GAGVSQSPSNKVTEKGKDVELRCDPISGHTALYWYRQSLGQGLEFLIYFQGNSAPDKSGLPSDRFSAERTGGSVSTLTIQRTQQEDSAVYLCASSEMTSGYEQYFGPGTRLTVT.

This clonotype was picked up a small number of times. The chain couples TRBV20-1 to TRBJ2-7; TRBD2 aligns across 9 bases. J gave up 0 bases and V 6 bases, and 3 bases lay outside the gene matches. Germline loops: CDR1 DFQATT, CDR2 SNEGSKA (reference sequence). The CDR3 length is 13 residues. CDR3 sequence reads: CSAHSGSSYEQYF. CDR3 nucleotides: TGCAGTGCCCATAGCGGGAGCTCCTACGAGCAGTACTTC.